This T cell receptor (beta chain) was identified in a study of Ad26.COV2.S vaccination and SARS-CoV-2 variants listed by TCRdb under 2021. Regarding the research as a whole: Donors in the vaccine arm were drawn from COV1001, a phase I-IIa trial of Ad26.COV2.S in healthy adults that was multicentre, randomized, double-blind and placebo-controlled. Ad26.COV2.S was given intramuscularly at 5x10^10 or 1x10^11 viral particles, as a single shot or as two shots 56 days apart. TCRbeta repertoire sequencing served as the tool for gauging how specific and how broad the SARS-CoV-2-reactive T cell receptors were following Ad26.COV2.S vaccination. The TCR-sequenced set comprised about 32 samples: approximately 19 Ad26.COV2.S vaccine recipients, 5 placebo recipients and 8 SARS-CoV-2 convalescent individuals. Participants in the trial were split at random into five groups of five each, receiving low-dose or high-dose Ad26.COV2.S once or twice, or else placebo on both occasions. Throughout the experiments and outcome assessment, investigators stayed blinded to trial group allocation.

As for this clone: Its binding antigen is unknown. No much larger clone is present one base from it, and per-base qualities are unavailable.

In the germline V gene, CDR1 corresponds to SGDLS and CDR2 to YYNGEE. The V and J ends are trimmed by 0 bases and 2 bases, leaving 12 bases between them. The CDR3, from cysteine to phenylalanine, totals 15 residues. The retained sequence is limited to the CDR3, 45 bases, with the frame set at the first base. This specimen's treatment or condition label, per the study, means: about 20 received Ad26.COV2.S at low or high dose, single or two shots; about 5 received placebo; per-sample allocation not given. Repertoires of vaccine and placebo recipients were sequenced from samples collected on day 63 after the first injection. Between 29 July and 7 August 2020, Cohort 1b enrolled around 24 adults aged 18-55 years at one site in Boston, USA. As a vaccine, Ad26.COV2.S was a replication-incompetent adenovirus type 26 vector that expressed a prefusion-stabilized SARS-CoV-2 spike protein derived from the original Wuhan strain.

The immunoSEQ Assay was the method used to sequence TCRbeta CDR3 regions. After extraction, genomic DNA underwent amplification by bias-controlled multiplex PCR, followed by high-throughput sequencing. The paper's processing steps were these. To quantify the absolute abundance of every unique TCRbeta CDR3 region, sequences were collapsed and filtered. T cell fraction was estimated by normalization of TCRbeta template counts to usable DNA, with usable DNA being measured through amplification of reference genes present in all nucleated cells. Repertoire TCRs were annotated as SARS-CoV-2-specific when V gene, CDR3 amino acid sequence and J gene were exactly matched to a known reactive TCR set. The reference SARS-CoV-2 TCR set was obtained from MIRA and was filtered for enrichment in COVID-19-positive ImmuneCODE repertoires, whereby public or cross-reactive TCRs were removed. Drawing on the MIRA antigens, annotated TCRs were analysed further at the level of specific ORF or position within ORF. Breadth was defined as annotated unique rearrangements over total unique productive rearrangements; depth was the summed frequency of those rearrangements. TCR breadth was compared between groups using two-sided Wilcoxon rank-sum tests. This is the immuneACCESS table as TCRdb keeps it, with only in-frame sequences that have V and J called. A part of the clones is gone; compared with another copy, unresolved V genes explain less than half, and the rest is unexplained. The V and J calls and clone size are taken from that table; D and trimming were inferred from the DNA. The sample table holds roughly 380,000 clones, of which roughly 90% were seen once. The ten top clones hold 3.6% of the sample.

Overall study results and their limits: Compared with placebo recipients, Ad26.COV2.S recipients showed higher spike-specific TCR breadth (P = 0.0014). Vaccine and placebo recipients had similar non-spike TCR breadth, a finding consistent with the vaccine containing only spike. According to the authors, total T cell responses may have been underestimated by the TCR breadth and depth analyses. The study was not powered to compare responses between vaccine doses or regimens. Substantial breadth of spike-specific CD8+ and CD4+ T cell responses was reported after vaccination.

This receptor was obtained from a person between 18 and 65 years old who received the Ad26.COV2.S COVID-19 vaccine or a placebo. Source: peripheral blood, taken in a trial of Ad26.COV2.S vaccine versus placebo. This sequence uses TRBV9 and TRBJ2-7; TRBD2 might be the D gene, on 5 matching bases. The DNA is as follows: TGTGCCAGCAGCGTAGAGCCCACCGGGGCCTACGAGCAGTACTTC. The encoded protein is CASSVEPTGAYEQYF.